Each of the 24 T cell receptor beta chains below was sequenced from the same sample in a study of blood T cells in healthy people across ages. The authors ran a second PCR of roughly 6 to 12 cycles using a sample-barcoded 5' primer and a J-beta primer mix. TCRdb recomputed calls from the 5' RACE reads with MiXCR, one row per CDR3 protein. The sample has around 990,000 distinct CDR3 sequences; under 30% are singletons. These sequences were also reported in another study, on T cells of mothers and their children.

Sequencing input: blood. Every receptor here comes from a girl between 2 and 10 years old in good health.

As concerns this clonotype: Because the CDR3's place on the DNA is in doubt, the DNA is left out and the CDR3 is given as listed by TCRdb. V usage is TRBV20-1 and J usage is TRBJ1-2; TRBD1 is the table's D call, not checked against the DNA. The CDR3 is 14 residues long, counting both termini. Germline V gives CDR1 DFQATT, CDR2 SNEGSKA (reference sequence). The CDR3 here is CSAELSGSIYGCPF.

The chain joins TRBV29-1 to TRBJ2-7, with a tentative D call TRBD1 (6 bases). Germline-derived CDR1 and CDR2 are SQVTM and ANQGSEA. Trimming took off 2 bases at V and 4 bases at J, with 12 bases between the two ends. The CDR3 length is 13 residues. The CDR3 is CSVEQWTVYEQYF. CDR3 sequence (DNA): TGCAGCGTTGAACAGTGGACAGTATACGAGCAGTACTTC.

V and J are TRBV12-3 or TRBV12-4 and TRBJ2-2; a possible D gene is TRBD2 (5 bases). The CDR3 spans 13 residues. V was clipped by 9 bases and J by 1 base, with 9 bases between them. The CDR3 coding sequence is TGTGCCAGTCCCGGGAAGAACACCGGGGAGCTGTTTTTT. This encodes CASPGKNTGELFF.

The chain carries TRBV7-6 and TRBJ1-2; tentative D call: TRBD1 (6 bases). Germline V gene data show CDR1 as SGHVS and CDR2 as FNYEAQ. The CDR3 contains 17 residues. With 4 bases removed from V and 0 bases from J, the gap between germline ends came to 18 bases. The CDR3 region has the DNA TGTGCCAGCAGCTCCGACCCAACAGGGAATGCTAACTATGGCTACACCTTC. Residues: CASSSDPTGNANYGYTF.

CDR3 region: CASSQDFPGTGVYEQYF. In DNA, the CDR3 is TGTGCCAGCAGCCAAGATTTTCCCGGGACAGGGGTCTACGAGCAGTACTTC. This chain joins TRBV3-1 and TRBJ2-7, with TRBD1 matching over 10 bases. V shed 0 bases, J shed 3 bases, and the junction held 8 bases outside the gene matches. Germline loops: CDR1 LGHDT, CDR2 YNNKEL (reference sequence). The CDR3 is 17 residues long.

The chain combines TRBV7-2 with TRBJ2-5, with D perhaps matching TRBD1 or TRBD2 (5 bases each). Germline CDR1 is SGHTA and CDR2 is FQGNSA. The CDR3 runs to 16 residues. V was shortened by 1 base and J by 3 bases, with 15 bases between the two germline ends. The CDR3, as DNA: TGTGCCAGCAGCTTAGGGTTACGGGACCGAGAAGAGACCCAGTACTTC. Translated, it gives CASSLGLRDREETQYF.

The rearrangement joins TRBV29-1 to TRBJ1-1; possibly TRBD1 for D (6 bases). V gave up 6 bases and J gave up 1 base, with 15 bases separating them. There are 14 residues in the CDR3. Per germline, CDR1 SQVTM and CDR2 ANQGSEA. This CDR3 reads CSVALQGGNTEAFF. CDR3 in DNA: TGCAGCGTCGCTCTACAGGGAGGGAACACTGAAGCTTTCTTT. Supplemented by reference TRBV29-1 and TRBJ1-1, the full variable domain reads SAVISQKPSRDICQRGTSLTIQCQVDSQVTMMFWYRQQPGQSLTLIATANQGSEATYESGFVIDKFPISRPNLTFSTLTVSNMSPEDSSIYLCSVALQGGNTEAFFGQGTRLTVV.

This clonotype was seen a few times. The rearrangement links TRBV15 to TRBJ2-1; TRBD2 matches at 8 bases. Germline CDR1 reads LNHNV; CDR2 reads YYDKDF (reference sequence). The CDR3 has 14 amino acids. J lost 11 bases, V lost 1 base, and 7 bases had no gene match. This CDR3 reads CATSRVPPGGKQFF. In DNA form, the CDR3 reads TGTGCCACCAGCAGAGTCCCCCCGGGGGGGAAGCAGTTCTTC.

V is TRBV12-3 or TRBV12-4 and J is TRBJ1-1, with a tentative D call TRBD1 (6 bases). Between the trimmed V and J ends, which lost 5 bases and 10 bases, there was a span of 20 bases. This CDR3 has 14 amino acids. CDR3 sequence: CASSEGGRRGRAFF. The CDR3 nucleotides are TGTGCCAGCAGTGAGGGGGGTAGGAGGGGGAGAGCTTTCTTT.

On this clonotype itself: In this CDR3 the conserved last residue, phenylalanine or tryptophan, is missing, so a read error is likely. This chain connects TRBV7-2 to TRBJ1-4; 7 nucleotides align to TRBD1. Trimming took 4 bases from V and 5 from J; bases not matched to a gene: 4. Germline assignment: CDR1 SGHTA and CDR2 FQGNSA. The CDR3 is 14 residues long. The CDR3 bases are TGTGCCAGCAGCTCGGGACAGCAAAATGAAAAACTGTTTTCT. This sequence encodes CASSSGQQNEKLFS.

This clonotype was detected ten times or more. The rearrangement joins TRBV7-2 to TRBJ2-5; D call uncertain. Germline values: CDR1 SGHTA, CDR2 FQGNSA. The CDR3 is made up of 14 amino acids. V was pared by 2 bases and J by 5 bases, with 12 bases between. CDR3: CASSLTSGPETQYF. The CDR3 DNA reads as TGTGCCAGCAGCTTAACCTCAGGCCCGGAGACCCAGTACTTC.

The chain recombines TRBV29-1 with TRBJ1-5, with D maybe TRBD1 (5 bases). The CDR3 spans 16 residues. Trimming removed 6 bases from V and 2 bases from J, with 20 bases in between. Germline CDR1 is SQVTM and CDR2 is ANQGSEA. This CDR3 is CSVIPDEGFGNQPQHF. As DNA, the CDR3 is TGCAGCGTCATACCAGACGAGGGGTTCGGCAATCAGCCCCAGCATTTT.

This clonotype was found a few times. The V and J genes are TRBV29-1 and TRBJ1-2; no definite D call. This CDR3 spans 12 amino acids. CDR1 is SQVTM and CDR2 is ANQGSEA in the germline V gene. Trimming stripped 4 bases from V and 2 bases from J, with 8 bases between. CDR3 DNA sequence: TGCAGCGTTGCGATTTACAACTATGGCTACACCTTC. Translating gives CSVAIYNYGYTF.

J is TRBJ1-4 and V is TRBV4-1; perhaps TRBD1 as D (5 bases). The V gene's germline CDR1 is MGHRA and CDR2 YSYEKL. The germline V and J ends were trimmed by 4 bases and 10 bases, with 10 bases remaining between them. The CDR3 consists of 12 residues. CDR3 amino acids: CASSLLGGKLFF. The CDR3, as DNA: TGCGCCAGCAGCCTTCTGGGGGGAAAACTGTTTTTT.

This clonotype has a handful of counts. V is TRBV5-1 and J is TRBJ2-5; 9 bases are shared with TRBD1. There are 14 residues in the CDR3. The ends lost 3 bases at V and 3 bases at J; junction bases unmatched: 3. CDR1 and CDR2 from the germline V gene are SGHRS and YFSETQ. CDR3 bases: TGCGCCAGCAGCTCCGGGACAGGGAAAGAGACCCAGTACTTC. As protein: CASSSGTGKETQYF.

This clonotype has just a few counts. The CDR3 spells CASSQDNLGGQPQHF. In DNA form, the CDR3 reads TGTGCCAGCAGCCAAGATAATCTGGGGGGTCAGCCCCAGCATTTT. The chain couples TRBV4-2 to TRBJ1-5; tentatively, D is TRBD1 (5 bases). V was pared by 0 bases and J by 6 bases, with 12 bases between. The CDR3 has 15 residues. Germline-derived CDR1 and CDR2 are LGHNA and YNFKEQ.

This clonotype was seen more than once but under ten times. The rearrangement links TRBV3-1 to TRBJ2-5; D possibly matches TRBD1 or TRBD2 (5 bases each). Germline V gene data show CDR1 as LGHDT and CDR2 as YNNKEL (reference sequence). The V and J ends lost 7 bases and 8 bases respectively, with 23 bases between them. This CDR3 comprises 15 residues. The CDR3, as DNA: TGTGCCAGCATCCCGAGTGGGATGGGGGTGGATACCCAGTACTTC. This sequence encodes CASIPSGMGVDTQYF.

Only a few counts were recorded for this clonotype. The chain joins TRBV12-3 or TRBV12-4 to TRBJ2-3; weak D call: TRBD2 (6 bases). V was pared by 5 bases and J by 2 bases, with 23 bases between. The CDR3 length is 18 residues. The chain's CDR3 is CASSPLVGLPKNTDTQYF. DNA of the CDR3: TGTGCCAGCAGTCCCCTGGTGGGACTCCCTAAAAACACAGATACGCAGTATTTT.

V is TRBV4-2 and J is TRBJ1-2; 8 nucleotides match TRBD1. The CDR3 extends over 15 amino acids. CDR1 is LGHNA, CDR2 YNFKEQ, per germline. V lost 0 bases to trimming and J lost 13 bases; unmatched junction nucleotides: 13. The CDR3 here is CASSQDRGQGYQGTF. Here the CDR3 DNA reads TGTGCCAGCAGCCAAGATCGAGGACAGGGTTACCAGGGCACCTTC.

The J gene is TRBJ2-5, the V gene TRBV6-1; D is uncertain. The closer fit of TRBJ2-7 to the DNA end suggests the J call may be wrong. There are 13 residues in the CDR3. Germline V gene data show CDR1 as MNHNS and CDR2 as SASEGT. CDR3 sequence: CASSEGSDSEQYF. CDR3 in DNA: TGTGCCAGCAGTGAAGGTTCGGATTCCGAGCAGTACTTC.

The rearrangement uses TRBV3-1 and TRBJ2-7; possibly TRBD2 for D (5 bases). V shed 0 bases and J shed 3 bases, with 15 bases lying between them. There are 16 residues in the CDR3. The germline gives CDR1 LGHDT, CDR2 YNNKEL (reference sequence). DNA for the CDR3: TGTGCCAGCAGCCAAGAAAGGAGCGGCGCTGGCTACGAGCAGTACTTC. This sequence encodes CASSQERSGAGYEQYF.

This CDR3 reads CASSLSPSDSPLHF. The CDR3 DNA follows: TGTGCCAGCAGCTTATCCCCTTCGGATTCACCCCTCCACTTT. The rearrangement uses TRBV7-8 and TRBJ1-6; D is unresolved. Germline loops: CDR1 SGHVS, CDR2 FQNEAQ. The CDR3 extends over 14 amino acids. The V and J ends lost 2 bases and 8 bases respectively, with 10 bases between them.

The V call is TRBV11-2, the J call TRBJ2-1; TRBD2 is a possible D gene (5 bases). Germline assignment: CDR1 SGHAT and CDR2 FQNNGV. V lost 5 bases to trimming and J lost 6 bases, with 14 bases between them. The CDR3 is 14 amino acids. CDR3 coding DNA: TGTGCCAGCAGCCAGCTCGGGGTTTTCAATGAGCAGTTCTTC. Translating gives CASSQLGVFNEQFF.

The rearrangement links TRBV4-1 to TRBJ2-5; possibly TRBD2 for D (6 bases). Trimming removed 4 bases from V and 4 bases from J, with 22 bases in between. Germline lookup yields CDR1 MGHRA and CDR2 YSYEKL. The CDR3 totals 17 residues. Here the CDR3 DNA reads TGCGCCAGCAGCCCTCATCCCCCCCCGGGAGAGGCAGAGACCCAGTACTTC. Its protein product is CASSPHPPPGEAETQYF.